The sequence of this TCR beta chain was determined in a study of blood T cell repertoires in COVID-19. As for the study in general: The samples span acute and convalescent COVID-19 from the United States, Italy and Spain. T cells, B-cell-depleted T cells, or PBMCs provided the cDNA or gDNA that served as material.

As processed by the authors: Using reference gene primer amplification, nucleated cell counts were estimated. The data were produced by immunoSEQ multiplex PCR, yet TCRdb's version contains in-frame clones alone and is incomplete. D and trimming come from the DNA, and the V and J calls and clone size come from that table. This sample carries about 300,000 clones, around 84% of them seen once, and the ten largest clones take over 1%. V lost 0 bases, J lost 7 bases, and 10 bases lay in between. CDR3 length: 13 amino acids. The germline gives CDR1 SGHRS, CDR2 YFSETQ. The receptor's source is a man in his sixties or seventies with acute or convalescent COVID-19. This chain links TRBV5-1 with TRBJ2-5, with D possibly matching TRBD2 (5 bases). Sequencing was performed on peripheral blood. The chain's CDR3 is CASSLELAVTQYF. In nucleotides, the CDR3 is TGCGCCAGCAGCTTGGAGCTAGCAGTGACCCAGTACTTC.